The 28 T cell receptor beta chains given below trace back to one sample, sequenced in a study of blood T cell repertoires in COVID-19. Profiling relied on immunoSEQ multiplex PCR, and the TCRdb table lists in-frame clones only, not all of them. The sample consists of under 300,000 clones, roughly 81% of them appearing once. The sequencing sample was made of peripheral blood. The receptors derive from a man aged 50 to 60 with acute or convalescent COVID-19.

This chain uses TRBV24-1 with TRBJ2-3; tentatively, D is TRBD1 (5 bases). V was clipped by 10 bases and J by 2 bases, with 12 bases between them. The CDR3 contains 13 residues. CDR1 is KGHDR, CDR2 SFDVKD, per germline. CDR3 in amino acids: CATKGSDTDTQYF. Here the CDR3 DNA reads TGTGCCACTAAGGGGTCGGACACAGATACGCAGTATTTT.

This clone has just one count. This chain connects TRBV27 to TRBJ1-5, with TRBD1 matching over 7 bases. This CDR3 has 15 amino acids. The V gene end was trimmed by 5 bases and the J gene end by 7 bases; junction bases not matched to a gene: 11. Germline lookup yields CDR1 MNHEY and CDR2 SMNVEV (reference sequence). CDR3 sequence reads: CASSPQTGTYQPQHF. The DNA for the CDR3 is TGTGCCAGCAGTCCCCAGACAGGGACATACCAGCCCCAGCATTTT.

The V gene is TRBV24-1, the J gene TRBJ2-3, with D unresolved. This CDR3 has 14 amino acids. The V gene lost 1 base and the J gene lost 2 bases, with 6 bases spanning the gap. Per the germline V gene, CDR1 is KGHDR and CDR2 is SFDVKD. DNA for the CDR3: TGTGCCACCAGTGATTTTACAGCCACAGATACGCAGTATTTT. It specifies CATSDFTATDTQYF.

The V call is TRBV3-1 (or the pseudogene TRBV3-2), the J call TRBJ2-3; 11 nucleotides align to TRBD2. J lost 6 bases, V lost 1 base, and 3 bases had no gene match. Looked up from germline, CDR1 is LGHDT and CDR2 is YNNKEL (reference sequence). This CDR3 region has 15 residues. The CDR3: CASSQVSGGADTQYF. In nucleotides, the CDR3 is TGTGCCAGCAGCCAAGTTAGCGGGGGGGCGGATACGCAGTATTTT.

This clone was picked up one time. This chain connects TRBV13 to TRBJ1-4; tentatively, D is TRBD1 (5 bases). Trimming shortened V by 7 bases and J by 7 bases, and 19 bases separated the two germline ends. The CDR3 extends over 15 amino acids. Germline values: CDR1 PRHDT, CDR2 FYEKMQ (reference sequence). In DNA, the CDR3 is TGTGCCAGCACCCTTAGGGCAGGGCTTGGTGAAAAACTGTTTTTT. As protein: CASTLRAGLGEKLFF.

The chain couples TRBV6-5 to TRBJ2-5; the D is unclear. Per the germline V gene, CDR1 is MNHEY and CDR2 is SVGAGI. This CDR3 is built from 14 residues. V lost 5 bases to trimming and J lost 3 bases, with 13 bases between them. CDR3 region: CASSRSVKEETQYF. The CDR3 coding sequence is TGTGCCAGCAGTAGGAGCGTTAAGGAAGAGACCCAGTACTTC.

The table lists this clone with a few counts. This chain uses TRBV5-1 with TRBJ2-1, with TRBD2 matching 8 bases. This CDR3 is built from 16 residues. CDR1 and CDR2 (germline): SGHRS, YFSETQ. The ends lost 0 bases at V and 8 bases at J; junction bases unmatched: 10. The CDR3 DNA reads TGCGCCAGCAGCTTGGGGTCCGGCGGGAGGATCGATGAGCAGTTCTTC. Amino acid sequence: CASSLGSGGRIDEQFF.

In DNA form, the CDR3 reads TGTGCCAGCAGCTTGGGGGGTAGCGGGAGTCCCACAGATACGCAGTATTTT. Its translation: CASSLGGSGSPTDTQYF. This chain uses TRBV5-4 with TRBJ2-3; 9 bases are shared with TRBD2. The CDR3 length is 17 residues. The V and J ends lost 0 bases and 2 bases, in that order; junction bases with no gene match: 7. Germline CDR1 and CDR2: SGHNT and YYREEE (reference sequence).

The CDR3 is CATSRDWSSGSYEQYF. The CDR3, as DNA: TGTGCCACCAGCAGAGATTGGTCTAGCGGGAGCTACGAGCAGTACTTC. The rearrangement joins TRBV15 to TRBJ2-7; 10 bases agree with TRBD2. Per germline, CDR1 LNHNV and CDR2 YYDKDF (reference sequence). With V trimmed by 0 bases and J by 3 bases, 5 bases remained unmatched. The CDR3 consists of 16 residues.

A single count supports this clone. This sequence joins TRBV6-6 and TRBJ2-7; tentative D call: TRBD1 (5 bases). Per the germline V gene, CDR1 is MNHNY and CDR2 is SVGAGI (reference sequence). This CDR3 region has 14 residues. The V end lost 8 bases, the J end lost 2 bases, and 16 bases lay between the germline ends. The DNA of the CDR3 is TGTGCCAGCCTCCCGGCAGGGTTGACCTACGAGCAGTACTTC. Translating it yields CASLPAGLTYEQYF.

This clone has a single count. The chain joins TRBV7-3 to TRBJ1-6, with TRBD1 identical over 9 bases. Looked up from germline, CDR1 is SGHTA and CDR2 is FQGTGA. This CDR3 comprises 15 residues. Germline trimming cut 5 bases from V and 7 bases from J; bases unmatched to any gene: 6. The CDR3 DNA is TGTGCCAGCAGCCTACTAGGGACAGGGAATTCACCCCTCCACTTT. Its protein product is CASSLLGTGNSPLHF.

The chain couples TRBV30 to TRBJ2-1; perhaps TRBD2 as D (5 bases). This CDR3 contains 11 residues. V was clipped by 3 bases and J by 8 bases, with 8 bases between them. CDR1 is GTSNPN, CDR2 SVGIG, per germline (reference sequence). The CDR3 coding sequence is TGTGCCTGGAGCGGACTCGATGAGCAGTTCTTC. Encoded protein: CAWSGLDEQFF. The full variable domain, rest sourced from reference TRBV30 and TRBJ2-1, is SQTIHQWPATLVQPVGSPLSLECTVEGTSNPNLYWYRQAAGRGLQLLFYSVGIGQISSEVPQNLSASRPQDRQFILSSKKLLLSDSGFYLCAWSGLDEQFFGPGTRLTVL.

The V call is TRBV30, the J call TRBJ2-7; 7 bases line up with TRBD1. With V trimmed by 2 bases and J by 2 bases, 3 bases remained unmatched. This CDR3 spans 13 amino acids. Looked up from germline, CDR1 is GTSNPN and CDR2 is SVGIG (reference sequence). CDR3 sequence (DNA): TGTGCCTGGAGTCAGGGACAGCCCTACGAGCAGTACTTC. Translating gives CAWSQGQPYEQYF.

This chain links TRBV20-1 with TRBJ1-1; 7 bases align to TRBD1. With 3 bases clipped from V and 0 bases from J, the junction kept 1 base outside the gene matches. The CDR3 loop spans 13 amino acids. Germline loops: CDR1 DFQATT, CDR2 SNEGSKA (reference sequence). CDR3 nucleotides: TGCAGTGCTAGTGACAGGGTGAACACTGAAGCTTTCTTT. The encoded protein is CSASDRVNTEAFF.

The rearrangement uses TRBV28 and TRBJ2-3, with 8 bases that match TRBD1. In germline, CDR1 is MDHEN, CDR2 SYDVKM. J gave up 5 bases and V 5 bases, and 9 bases lay outside the gene matches. This CDR3 has 15 amino acids. The CDR3: CASSPGQGAIDTQYF. Written as DNA, the CDR3 is TGTGCCAGCAGTCCTGGGCAGGGGGCAATAGATACGCAGTATTTT.

The V gene is TRBV14, the J gene TRBJ2-1, with 9 bases lining up with TRBD2. The CDR3 covers 14 residues. Germline V gives CDR1 SGHDN, CDR2 FVKESK. The V and J ends lost 5 bases and 7 bases, in that order; junction bases with no gene match: 6. The chain's CDR3 is CASSKVAGANEQFF. DNA for the CDR3: TGTGCCAGCAGCAAGGTAGCGGGAGCGAATGAGCAGTTCTTC.

In this sample, this clone turned up once. This rearrangement joins TRBV6-2 or TRBV6-3 to TRBJ2-3; 7 nucleotides line up with TRBD2. V trimming: 6 bases; J trimming: 3 bases; junction bases outside the gene matches: 6. CDR1 is MNHEY, CDR2 SVGEGT, per germline. This CDR3 comprises 14 residues. The CDR3 loop reads CASSRTSGTDTQYF. DNA of the CDR3: TGTGCCAGCAGCCGGACTAGTGGGACAGATACGCAGTATTTT.

The V gene is TRBV7-9, the J gene TRBJ2-1, with TRBD2 matching 13 bases. The CDR3 spans 15 residues. Unmatched junction bases numbered 2, after V lost 2 bases and J lost 7 bases. Germline V lookup: CDR1 SEHNR, CDR2 FQNEAQ (reference sequence). The CDR3 DNA reads as TGTGCCAGCAGCTTATTGGGACTAGCGGGAAATGAGCAGTTCTTC. It codes for CASSLLGLAGNEQFF.

The CDR3 spells CASSPQLAGEWGEQFF. The CDR3 DNA reads TGCGCCAGCAGCCCACAACTAGCGGGAGAGTGGGGTGAGCAGTTCTTC. The chain uses TRBV4-1 and TRBJ2-1, with 11 positions matching TRBD2. With V trimmed by 4 bases and J by 9 bases, 11 bases remained unmatched. Germline assignment: CDR1 MGHRA and CDR2 YSYEKL. The CDR3 loop spans 16 amino acids.

This clone appeared once. The rearrangement links TRBV28 to TRBJ2-1; TRBD2 matches at 9 bases. This CDR3 comprises 15 residues. The V gene end was trimmed by 4 bases and the J gene end by 7 bases; junction bases not matched to a gene: 8. Germline V gene lookup returns CDR1 MDHEN and CDR2 SYDVKM. The CDR3 nucleotides are TGTGCCAGCAGTTCAGTAGCGGGAGCGTGGAATGAGCAGTTCTTC. It is translated as CASSSVAGAWNEQFF.

In nucleotides, the CDR3 is TGTGCCAGCAGCCCTCAGGGCGCTGGGGCCAACGTCCTGACTTTC. This gives the protein CASSPQGAGANVLTF. This sequence joins TRBV7-3 and TRBJ2-6; D possibly corresponds to TRBD1 (5 bases). The CDR3 has 15 residues. The germline V gene encodes CDR1 SGHTA and CDR2 FQGTGA. V lost 5 bases and J 2 bases, leaving 10 bases between the germline ends.

The genes are TRBV11-2 and TRBJ2-6; TRBD1 is a possible D gene (5 bases). This CDR3 contains 16 residues. Trimming stripped 5 bases from V and 0 bases from J, with 11 bases between. The germline CDR1 and CDR2 sequences are SGHAT and FQNNGV. The CDR3 nucleotides read TGTGCCAGCAGCCCAAGGGGTAGCTCTGGGGCCAACGTCCTGACTTTC. Its translation is CASSPRGSSGANVLTF.

The chain recombines TRBV7-3 with TRBJ2-2, with 8 bases identical to TRBD1. With V trimmed by 3 bases and J by 1 base, 4 bases remained unmatched. From germline, CDR1 is SGHTA and CDR2 FQGTGA. This CDR3 comprises 16 residues. CDR3 DNA: TGTGCCAGCAGCTTTCCGGGACAGGAGAACACCGGGGAGCTGTTTTTT. Protein product: CASSFPGQENTGELFF.

The chain is built from TRBV19 and TRBJ1-1, with D tentatively TRBD1 (5 bases). V lost 5 bases and J lost 3, with 16 bases in between. This CDR3 has 15 amino acids. Germline values: CDR1 LNHDA, CDR2 SQIVND (reference sequence). The CDR3 spells CASSPGRLGDTEAFF. In DNA, the CDR3 is TGTGCCAGTAGTCCAGGCAGGTTAGGGGACACTGAAGCTTTCTTT.

This chain joins TRBV27 and TRBJ2-2, with 7 bases that match TRBD1. CDR1 is MNHEY, CDR2 SMNVEV, per germline (reference sequence). CDR3 size: 16 residues. The junction had 9 bases not matched to a gene; V was cut back by 3 bases and J by 5 bases. The CDR3 is CASSFYGTEETGELFF. In nucleotides, the CDR3 is TGTGCCAGCAGTTTCTACGGGACAGAGGAAACCGGGGAGCTGTTTTTT.

This chain connects TRBV6-4 to TRBJ2-1; D may be TRBD2 (6 bases). Trimming removed 6 bases at V and 2 bases at J, with 17 bases between. This CDR3 has 16 amino acids. Germline V lookup: CDR1 MRHNA, CDR2 SNTAGT. CDR3 DNA sequence: TGTGCCAGCAGCGCCTGGGGGGAGGCCCCCTACAATGAGCAGTTCTTC. Residues: CASSAWGEAPYNEQFF.

This sequence joins TRBV29-1 and TRBJ1-2; 8 bases agree with TRBD1. Germline values: CDR1 SQVTM, CDR2 ANQGSEA. This CDR3 has 14 residues. Unmatched junction bases numbered 13, after V lost 6 bases and J lost 7 bases. The CDR3 bases are TGCAGCGTCCTACCTATACAGGGGGAGCGTGGCTACACCTTC. Protein sequence: CSVLPIQGERGYTF.

The chain carries TRBV19 and TRBJ2-3; 8 nucleotides match TRBD1. Trimming took 2 bases from V and 0 from J; bases not matched to a gene: 4. This CDR3 comprises 16 residues. Per the germline V gene, CDR1 is LNHDA and CDR2 is SQIVND (reference sequence). In nucleotides, the CDR3 is TGTGCCAGTAGTATACAGGGGGCCACTAGCACAGATACGCAGTATTTT. It codes for CASSIQGATSTDTQYF.